Reported below is one TCR beta chain. Its matching antigen is unknown. Per germline, CDR1 SGHDN and CDR2 FVKESK. V lost 4 bases, J lost 1 base, and 5 bases stayed unmatched. This CDR3 is 16 amino acids long. Memory CD4+ T cells were sorted as CD4+CD45RO+CD25- cells. After constant-region reverse-primer amplification, full-length variable regions underwent semi-nested PCR with Nested Universal Primer A. TCRdb ran MiXCR on the 5' RACE reads and lists one entry per CDR3 protein. The sample has around 44,000 distinct CDR3 sequences, over 25% seen once; the top ten hold 4% to 4.5%. Study-level results: Larger-cohort validation covered only one TCR beta V-J rearrangement. Tumor memory CD4+ T cell TCR gene usage was found to cluster with blood and lymph node memory CD4+ cells and with lymph node naive CD4+ cells.

This chain joins TRBV14 and TRBJ1-3, with 9 positions matching TRBD1. The sequence derives from a female donor with breast cancer. The source material was tumor-infiltrating memory CD4+ T cells sorted from the breast tumor. Subset: memory CD4+ T cells, CD4+CD45RO+CD25-. Written as DNA, the CDR3 is TGTGCCAGCAGCCTCGGACAGGGGAGGTCTGGAAACACCATATATTTT. Its protein is CASSLGQGRSGNTIYF.